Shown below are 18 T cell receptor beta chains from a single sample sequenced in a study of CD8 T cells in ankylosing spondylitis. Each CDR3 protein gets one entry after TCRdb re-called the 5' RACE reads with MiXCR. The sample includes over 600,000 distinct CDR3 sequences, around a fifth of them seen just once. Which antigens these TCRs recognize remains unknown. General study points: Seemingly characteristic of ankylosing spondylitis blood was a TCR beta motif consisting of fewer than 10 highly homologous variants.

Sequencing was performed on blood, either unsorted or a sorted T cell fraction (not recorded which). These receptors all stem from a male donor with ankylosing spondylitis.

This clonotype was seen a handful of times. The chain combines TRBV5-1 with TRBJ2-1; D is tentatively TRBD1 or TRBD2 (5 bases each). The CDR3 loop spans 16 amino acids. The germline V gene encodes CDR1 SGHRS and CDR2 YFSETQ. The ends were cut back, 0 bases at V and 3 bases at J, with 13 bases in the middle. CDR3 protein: CASSLGLGVVYNEQFF. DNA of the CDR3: TGCGCCAGCAGCTTGGGCCTGGGGGTGGTCTACAATGAGCAGTTCTTC. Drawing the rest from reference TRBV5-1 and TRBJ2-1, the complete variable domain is KAGVTQTPRYLIKTRGQQVTLSCSPISGHRSVSWYQQTPGQGLQFLFEYFSETQRNKGNFPGRFSGRQFSNSRSEMNVSTLELGDSALYLCASSLGLGVVYNEQFFGPGTRLTVL.

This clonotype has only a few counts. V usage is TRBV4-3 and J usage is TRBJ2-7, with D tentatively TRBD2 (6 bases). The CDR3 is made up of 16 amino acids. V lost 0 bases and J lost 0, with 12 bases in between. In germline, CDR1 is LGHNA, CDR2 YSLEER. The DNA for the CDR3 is TGCGCCAGCAGCCAAGAGGCGGCGGGGAGCTCCTACGAGCAGTACTTC. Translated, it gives CASSQEAAGSSYEQYF.

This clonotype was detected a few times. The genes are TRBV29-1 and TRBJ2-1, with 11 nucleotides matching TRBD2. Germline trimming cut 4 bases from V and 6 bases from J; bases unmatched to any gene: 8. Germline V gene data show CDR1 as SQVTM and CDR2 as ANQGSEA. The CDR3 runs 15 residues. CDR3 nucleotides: TGCAGCGTTGCGGTAGCGGGAGGGCCGGGCAATGAGCAGTTCTTC. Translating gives CSVAVAGGPGNEQFF.

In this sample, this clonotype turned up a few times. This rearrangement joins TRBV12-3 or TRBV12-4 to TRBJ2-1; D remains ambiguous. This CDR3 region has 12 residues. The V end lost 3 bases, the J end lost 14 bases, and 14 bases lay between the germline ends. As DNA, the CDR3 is TGTGCCAGCAGTTTTGATCGAGTCTGGGAGTTCTTC. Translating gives CASSFDRVWEFF.

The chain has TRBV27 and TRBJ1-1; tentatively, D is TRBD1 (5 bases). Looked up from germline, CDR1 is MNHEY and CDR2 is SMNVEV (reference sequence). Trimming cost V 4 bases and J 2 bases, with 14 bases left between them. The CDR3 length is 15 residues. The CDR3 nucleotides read TGTGCCAGCAGTTCCCTCGGGGGAACCAACACTGAAGCTTTCTTT. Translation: CASSSLGGTNTEAFF.

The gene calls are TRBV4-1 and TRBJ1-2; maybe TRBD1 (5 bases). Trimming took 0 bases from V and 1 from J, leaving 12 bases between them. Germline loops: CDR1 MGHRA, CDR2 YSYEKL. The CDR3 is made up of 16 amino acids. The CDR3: CASSQDWVGGNYGYTF. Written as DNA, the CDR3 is TGCGCCAGCAGCCAAGATTGGGTCGGGGGTAACTATGGCTACACCTTC.

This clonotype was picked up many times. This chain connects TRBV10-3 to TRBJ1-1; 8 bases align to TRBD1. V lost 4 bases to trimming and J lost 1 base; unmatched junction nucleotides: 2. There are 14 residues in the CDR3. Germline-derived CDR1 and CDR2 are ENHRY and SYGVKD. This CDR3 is CAISVQGANTEAFF. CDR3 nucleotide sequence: TGTGCCATCAGTGTTCAGGGGGCGAACACTGAAGCTTTCTTT.

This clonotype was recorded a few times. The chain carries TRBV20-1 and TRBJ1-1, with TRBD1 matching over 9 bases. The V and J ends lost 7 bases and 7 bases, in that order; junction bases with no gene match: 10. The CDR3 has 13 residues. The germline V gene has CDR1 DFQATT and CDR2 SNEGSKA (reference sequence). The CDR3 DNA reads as TGCAGTGTCCCCCGGGACAGGGCTAGTGAAGCTTTCTTT. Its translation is CSVPRDRASEAFF.

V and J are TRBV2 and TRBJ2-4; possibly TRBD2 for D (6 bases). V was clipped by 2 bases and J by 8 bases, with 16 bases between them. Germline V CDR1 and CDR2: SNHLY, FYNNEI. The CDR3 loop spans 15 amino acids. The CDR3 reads CASSEFPGAQYIQYF. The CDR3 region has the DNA TGTGCCAGCAGTGAATTTCCGGGAGCCCAATACATTCAGTACTTC.

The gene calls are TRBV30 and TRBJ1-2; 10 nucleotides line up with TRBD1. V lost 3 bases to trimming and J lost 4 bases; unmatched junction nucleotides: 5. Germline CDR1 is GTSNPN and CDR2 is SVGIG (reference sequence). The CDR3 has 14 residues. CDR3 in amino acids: CAWRDRGIGYGYTF. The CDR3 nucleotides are TGTGCCTGGAGGGACAGGGGGATAGGCTATGGCTACACCTTC.

The CDR3 region is CASSLGVSGGLSSYNEQFF. The CDR3, as DNA: TGTGCCAGCAGCTTAGGAGTTAGCGGGGGATTAAGCTCCTACAATGAGCAGTTCTTC. This chain links TRBV11-1 with TRBJ2-1, with 9 bases fitting TRBD2. V lost 1 base and J lost 0; bases outside the gene matches: 10. The length of the CDR3 is 19 residues. Germline CDR1 is SGHAT and CDR2 is FQDESV (reference sequence).

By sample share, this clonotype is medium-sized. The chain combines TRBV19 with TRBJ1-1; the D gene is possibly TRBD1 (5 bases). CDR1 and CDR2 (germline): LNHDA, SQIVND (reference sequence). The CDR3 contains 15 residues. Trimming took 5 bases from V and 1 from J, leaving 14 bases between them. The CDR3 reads CASSSPDITNTEAFF. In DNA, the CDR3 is TGTGCCAGTAGTTCCCCGGACATTACGAACACTGAAGCTTTCTTT.

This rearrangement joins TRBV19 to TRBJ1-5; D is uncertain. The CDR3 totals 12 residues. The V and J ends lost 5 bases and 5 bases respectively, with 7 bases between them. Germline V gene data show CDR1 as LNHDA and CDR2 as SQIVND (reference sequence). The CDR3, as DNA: TGTGCCAGTAGTTTCACCGATCAGCCCCAGCATTTT. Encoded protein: CASSFTDQPQHF.

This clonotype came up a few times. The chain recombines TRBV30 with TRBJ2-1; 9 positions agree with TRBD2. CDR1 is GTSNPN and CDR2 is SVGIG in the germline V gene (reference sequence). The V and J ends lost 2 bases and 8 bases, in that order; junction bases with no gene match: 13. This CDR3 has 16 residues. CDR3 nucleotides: TGTGCCTGGAGTTTTGGAACGGCGGGGGGGGCGGATGAGCAGTTCTTC. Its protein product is CAWSFGTAGGADEQFF.

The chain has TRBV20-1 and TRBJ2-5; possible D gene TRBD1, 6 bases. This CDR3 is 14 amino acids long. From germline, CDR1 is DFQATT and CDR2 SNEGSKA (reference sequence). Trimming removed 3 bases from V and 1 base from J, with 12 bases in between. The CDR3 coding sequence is TGCAGTGCTAGGAGGGGGTACAGCCAAGAGACCCAGTACTTC. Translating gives CSARRGYSQETQYF.

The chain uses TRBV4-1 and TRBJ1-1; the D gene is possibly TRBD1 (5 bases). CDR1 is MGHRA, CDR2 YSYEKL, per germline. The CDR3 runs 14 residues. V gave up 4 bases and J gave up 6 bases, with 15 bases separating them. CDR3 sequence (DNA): TGCGCCAGCAGCCCCAGGGCCCATCCGCCTGAAGCTTTCTTT. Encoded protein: CASSPRAHPPEAFF.

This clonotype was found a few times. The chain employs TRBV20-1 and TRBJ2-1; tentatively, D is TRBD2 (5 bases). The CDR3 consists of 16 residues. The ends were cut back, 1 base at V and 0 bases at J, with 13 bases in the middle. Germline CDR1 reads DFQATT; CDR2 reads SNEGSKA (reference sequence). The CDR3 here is CSARASRGYSYNEQFF. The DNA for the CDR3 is TGCAGTGCTAGAGCCTCCCGGGGATACTCCTACAATGAGCAGTTCTTC.

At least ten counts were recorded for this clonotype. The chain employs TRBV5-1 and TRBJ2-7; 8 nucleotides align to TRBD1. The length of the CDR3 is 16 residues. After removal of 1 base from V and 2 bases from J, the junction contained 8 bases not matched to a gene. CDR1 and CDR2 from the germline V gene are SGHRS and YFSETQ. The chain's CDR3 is CASSLWDRSSTYEQYF. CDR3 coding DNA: TGCGCCAGCAGCTTGTGGGACAGGTCGTCTACCTACGAGCAGTACTTC.